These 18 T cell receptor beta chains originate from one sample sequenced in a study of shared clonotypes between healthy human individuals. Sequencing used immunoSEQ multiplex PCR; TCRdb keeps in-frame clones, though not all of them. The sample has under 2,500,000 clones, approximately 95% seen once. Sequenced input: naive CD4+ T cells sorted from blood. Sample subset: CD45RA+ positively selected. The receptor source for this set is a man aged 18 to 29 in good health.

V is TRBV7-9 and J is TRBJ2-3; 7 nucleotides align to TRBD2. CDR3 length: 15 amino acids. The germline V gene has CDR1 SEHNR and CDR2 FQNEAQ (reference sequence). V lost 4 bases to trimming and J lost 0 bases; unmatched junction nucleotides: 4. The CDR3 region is CASSSSGESTDTQYF. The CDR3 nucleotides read TGTGCCAGCAGCTCCAGCGGGGAGAGCACAGATACGCAGTATTTT. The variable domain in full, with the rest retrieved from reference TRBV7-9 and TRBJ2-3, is DTGVSQNPRHKITKRGQNVTFRCDPISEHNRLYWYRQTLGQGPEFLTYFQNEAQLEKSRLLSDRFSAERPKGSFSTLEIQRTEQGDSAMYLCASSSSGESTDTQYFGPGTRLTVL.

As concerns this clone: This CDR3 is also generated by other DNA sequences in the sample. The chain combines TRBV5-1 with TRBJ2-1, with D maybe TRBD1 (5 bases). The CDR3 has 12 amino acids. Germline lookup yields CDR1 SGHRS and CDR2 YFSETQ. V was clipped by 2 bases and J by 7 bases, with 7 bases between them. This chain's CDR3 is CASSFAGNEQFF. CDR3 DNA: TGCGCCAGCAGCTTCGCAGGGAATGAGCAGTTCTTC.

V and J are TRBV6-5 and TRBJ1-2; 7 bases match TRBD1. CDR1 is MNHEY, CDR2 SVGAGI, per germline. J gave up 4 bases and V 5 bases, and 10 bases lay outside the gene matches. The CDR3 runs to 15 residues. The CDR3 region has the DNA TGTGCCAGCAGTCAATCATTGGGACAGATCTATGGCTACACCTTC. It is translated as CASSQSLGQIYGYTF.

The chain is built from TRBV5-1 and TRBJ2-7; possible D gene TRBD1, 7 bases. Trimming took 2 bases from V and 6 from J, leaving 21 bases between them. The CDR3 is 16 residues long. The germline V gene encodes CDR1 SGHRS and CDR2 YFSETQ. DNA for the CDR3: TGCGCCAGCAGCTTAACGACAGGGACTTACCGCCGCGAGCAGTACTTC. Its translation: CASSLTTGTYRREQYF. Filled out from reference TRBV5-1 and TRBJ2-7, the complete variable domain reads KAGVTQTPRYLIKTRGQQVTLSCSPISGHRSVSWYQQTPGQGLQFLFEYFSETQRNKGNFPGRFSGRQFSNSRSEMNVSTLELGDSALYLCASSLTTGTYRREQYFGPGTRLTVT.

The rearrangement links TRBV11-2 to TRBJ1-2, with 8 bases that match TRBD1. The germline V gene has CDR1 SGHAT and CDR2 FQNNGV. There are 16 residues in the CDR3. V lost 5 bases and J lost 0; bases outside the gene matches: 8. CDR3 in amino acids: CASSPGTGYTNYGYTF. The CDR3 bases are TGTGCCAGCAGCCCCGGGACAGGTTATACTAACTATGGCTACACCTTC.

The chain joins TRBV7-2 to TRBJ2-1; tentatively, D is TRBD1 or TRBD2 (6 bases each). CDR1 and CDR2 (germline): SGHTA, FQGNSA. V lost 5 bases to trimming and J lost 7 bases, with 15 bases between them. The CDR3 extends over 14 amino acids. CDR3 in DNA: TGTGCCAGCAGCCAAGGAGGGGGATTTAATGAGCAGTTCTTC. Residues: CASSQGGGFNEQFF. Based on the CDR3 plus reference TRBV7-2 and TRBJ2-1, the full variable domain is GAGVSQSPSNKVTEKGKDVELRCDPISGHTALYWYRQSLGQGLEFLIYFQGNSAPDKSGLPSDRFSAERTGGSVSTLTIQRTQQEDSAVYLCASSQGGGFNEQFFGPGTRLTVL.

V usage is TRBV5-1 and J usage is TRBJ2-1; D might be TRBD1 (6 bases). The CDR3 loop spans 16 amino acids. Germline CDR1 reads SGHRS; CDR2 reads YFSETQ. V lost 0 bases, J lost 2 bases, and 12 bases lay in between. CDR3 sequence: CASSLEGDTTYNEQFF. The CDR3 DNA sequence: TGCGCCAGCAGCTTGGAGGGGGACACTACCTACAATGAGCAGTTCTTC.

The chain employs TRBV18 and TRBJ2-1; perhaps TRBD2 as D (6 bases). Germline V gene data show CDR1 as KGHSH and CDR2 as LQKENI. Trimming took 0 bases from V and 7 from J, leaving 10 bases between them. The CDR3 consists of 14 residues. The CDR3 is CASSPPGLRNEQFF. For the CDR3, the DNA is TGTGCCAGCTCACCACCGGGACTGCGAAATGAGCAGTTCTTC.

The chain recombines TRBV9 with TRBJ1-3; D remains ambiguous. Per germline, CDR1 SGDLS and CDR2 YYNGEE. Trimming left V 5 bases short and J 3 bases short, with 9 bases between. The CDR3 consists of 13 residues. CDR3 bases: TGTGCCAGCAGTCCTGAAAATGGAAACACCATATATTTT. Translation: CASSPENGNTIYF.

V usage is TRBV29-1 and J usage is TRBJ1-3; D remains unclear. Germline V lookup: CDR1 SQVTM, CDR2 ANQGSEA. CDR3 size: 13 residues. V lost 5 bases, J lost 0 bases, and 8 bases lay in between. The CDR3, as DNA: TGCAGCGTTAAAACCCTCTCTGGAAACACCATATATTTT. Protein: CSVKTLSGNTIYF.

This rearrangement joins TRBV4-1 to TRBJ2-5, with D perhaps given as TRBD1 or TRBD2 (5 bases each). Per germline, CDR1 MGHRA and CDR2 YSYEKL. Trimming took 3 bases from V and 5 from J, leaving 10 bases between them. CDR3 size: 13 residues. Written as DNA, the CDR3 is TGCGCCAGCAGCCAGGGGGTGATGGAGACCCAGTACTTC. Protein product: CASSQGVMETQYF.

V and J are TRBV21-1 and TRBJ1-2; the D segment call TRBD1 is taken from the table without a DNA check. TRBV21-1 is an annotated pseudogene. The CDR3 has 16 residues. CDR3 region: CASSRGRQGLTDGYTF. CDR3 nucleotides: TGTGCCAGCAGTAGGGGTCGACAGGGACTTACGGATGGCTACACCTTC.

CDR3: CASSFPGISGNTIYF. The CDR3 region has the DNA TGTGCCAGCAGTTTTCCAGGGATCTCTGGAAACACCATATATTTT. The V gene is TRBV6-6, the J gene TRBJ1-3; perhaps TRBD1 as D (5 bases). The germline CDR1 and CDR2 sequences are MNHNY and SVGAGI (reference sequence). Trimming pared 4 bases from V and 0 bases from J, leaving 10 bases between. This CDR3 spans 15 amino acids.

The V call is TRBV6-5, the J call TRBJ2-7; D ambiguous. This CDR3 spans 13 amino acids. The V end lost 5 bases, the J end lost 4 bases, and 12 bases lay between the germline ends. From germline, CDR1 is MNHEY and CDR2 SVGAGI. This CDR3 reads CASSNQPKYEQYF. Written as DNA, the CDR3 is TGTGCCAGCAGTAACCAGCCTAAATACGAGCAGTACTTC.

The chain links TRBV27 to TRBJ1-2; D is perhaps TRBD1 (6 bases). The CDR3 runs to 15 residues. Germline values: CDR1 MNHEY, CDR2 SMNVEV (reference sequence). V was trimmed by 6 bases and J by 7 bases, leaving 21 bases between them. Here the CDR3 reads CASSNAARGLGGYTF. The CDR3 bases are TGTGCCAGCAGCAATGCCGCTAGGGGGTTAGGTGGCTACACCTTC.

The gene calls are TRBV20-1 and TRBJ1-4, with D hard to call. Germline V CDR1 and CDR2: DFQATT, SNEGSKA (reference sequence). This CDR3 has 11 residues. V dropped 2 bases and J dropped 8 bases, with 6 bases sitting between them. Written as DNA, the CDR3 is TGCAGTGCTAGACTAGGGGAAAAACTGTTTTTT. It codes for CSARLGEKLFF.

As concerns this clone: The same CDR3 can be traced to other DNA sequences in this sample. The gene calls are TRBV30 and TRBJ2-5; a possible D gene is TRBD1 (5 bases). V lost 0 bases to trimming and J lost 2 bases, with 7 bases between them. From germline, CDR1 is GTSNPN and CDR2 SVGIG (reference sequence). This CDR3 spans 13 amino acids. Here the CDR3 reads CAWSVGVQETQYF. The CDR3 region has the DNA TGTGCCTGGAGTGTAGGGGTTCAAGAGACCCAGTACTTC.

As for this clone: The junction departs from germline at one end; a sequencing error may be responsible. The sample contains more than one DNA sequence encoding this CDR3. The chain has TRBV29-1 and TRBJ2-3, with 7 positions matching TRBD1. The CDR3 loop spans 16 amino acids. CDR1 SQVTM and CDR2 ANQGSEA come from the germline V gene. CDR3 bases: TGCAGCGTTGAAGAAGGGGGCTCAAGGGGCAAAGATACGCAATATTTT. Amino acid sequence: CSVEEGGSRGKDTQYF.